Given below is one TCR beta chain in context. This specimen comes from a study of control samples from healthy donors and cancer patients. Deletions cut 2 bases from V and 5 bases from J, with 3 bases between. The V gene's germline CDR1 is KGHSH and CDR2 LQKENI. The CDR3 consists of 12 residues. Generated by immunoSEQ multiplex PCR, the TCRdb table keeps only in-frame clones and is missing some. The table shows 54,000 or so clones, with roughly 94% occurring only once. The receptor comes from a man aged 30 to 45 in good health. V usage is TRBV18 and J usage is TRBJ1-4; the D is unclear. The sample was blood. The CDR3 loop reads CASSPANEKLFF. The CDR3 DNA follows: TGTGCCAGCTCACCAGCGAATGAAAAACTGTTTTTT.